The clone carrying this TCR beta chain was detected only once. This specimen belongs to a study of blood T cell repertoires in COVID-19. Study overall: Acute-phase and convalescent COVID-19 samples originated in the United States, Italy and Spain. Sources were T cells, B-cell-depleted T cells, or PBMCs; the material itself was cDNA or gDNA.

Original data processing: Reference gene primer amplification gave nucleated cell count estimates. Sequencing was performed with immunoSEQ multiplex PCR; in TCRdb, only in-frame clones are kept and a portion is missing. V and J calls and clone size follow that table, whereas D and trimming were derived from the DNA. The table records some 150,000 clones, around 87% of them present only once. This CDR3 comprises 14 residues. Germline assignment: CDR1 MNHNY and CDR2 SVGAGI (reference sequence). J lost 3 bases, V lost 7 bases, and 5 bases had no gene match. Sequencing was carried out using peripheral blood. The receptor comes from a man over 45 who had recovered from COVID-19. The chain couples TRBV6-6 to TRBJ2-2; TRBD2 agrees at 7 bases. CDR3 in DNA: TGTGCCAGCACCCAGCTAGCGGACACCGGGGAGCTGTTTTTT. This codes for CASTQLADTGELFF.